This T cell receptor (beta chain) originates from a study of cytomegalovirus exposure and HLA in healthy donors. Study-level background: An earlier analysis identified 117 million unique TCR beta sequences in about 179 million T cells. The study, taken as a whole, reports: The authors excluded some V segments, including TRBV6-2 and TRBV6-3, as indistinguishable. Among immune exposure information, only CMV serostatus was available.

Primers for the PCR totalled 60 Vbeta and 13 Jbeta. Clones were sequenced by immunoSEQ multiplex PCR, and TCRdb holds only the in-frame ones, with some missing. The sample records roughly 120,000 clones, around four fifths being singletons. About this clone itself: Its specificity is unknown.

The CDR3 loop spans 13 amino acids. V shed 3 bases and J shed 6 bases, with 12 bases lying between them. Germline assignment: CDR1 MDHEN and CDR2 SYDVKM. There were likely unrecorded immune exposures, though donors were nominally healthy when sampled. The rearrangement links TRBV28 to TRBJ2-7; possible D gene TRBD2, 5 bases. This receptor was identified in a man aged 55 to 70 in good health and CMV-seropositive. The sequenced sample was PBMCs. The CDR3 coding sequence is TGTGCCAGCAGTTTCTGGGAGCGTCGCGAGCAGTACTTC. The encoded protein is CASSFWERREQYF.